The 19 T cell receptor beta chains listed next were all sequenced from one sample in a study of blood T cell repertoires in COVID-19. Repertoires were generated with immunoSEQ multiplex PCR, while TCRdb's copy carries only in-frame clones and drops some. The sample lists just over 95,000 clones, about four fifths occurring once. What was sequenced was peripheral blood. The source is an elderly man with acute or convalescent COVID-19.

This clone occurred a few times. This chain connects TRBV5-6 to TRBJ2-7; perhaps TRBD2 as D (5 bases). The CDR3 sequence is 15 residues long. Germline values: CDR1 SGHDT, CDR2 YYEEEE. V was shortened by 3 bases and J by 2 bases, with 15 bases between the two germline ends. The CDR3 region has the DNA TGTGCCAGCAGCTACGACTCGGAGGTAGCCTACGAGCAGTACTTC. It yields the protein CASSYDSEVAYEQYF.

The chain uses TRBV4-3 and TRBJ2-1; TRBD2 aligns across 7 bases. Trimming at V came to 4 bases and at J to 5 bases, leaving 5 bases not matched to a gene. This CDR3 region has 14 residues. Germline CDR1 reads LGHNA; CDR2 reads YSLEER. In DNA, the CDR3 is TGCGCCAGCAGCCGGTCGGGACTACACAATGAGCAGTTCTTC. Residues: CASSRSGLHNEQFF.

This chain connects TRBV11-3 to TRBJ2-7; D perhaps matches TRBD2 (6 bases). This CDR3 comprises 20 residues. V shed 2 bases and J shed 1 base, with 27 bases lying between them. CDR1 is SGHNT and CDR2 is YENEEA in the germline V gene. The CDR3 DNA reads as TGTGCCAGCAGCTTAATGTTTCCCGCCTGTTGGAGGGTATTTTCCTACGAGCAGTACTTC. This translates into CASSLMFPACWRVFSYEQYF.

The chain employs TRBV5-6 and TRBJ1-5, with D uncertain. There are 16 residues in the CDR3. Per the germline V gene, CDR1 is SGHDT and CDR2 is YYEEEE. Trimming removed 0 bases from V and 0 bases from J, with 10 bases in between. Here the CDR3 reads CASSLGGGISNQPQHF. In DNA, the CDR3 is TGTGCCAGCAGCTTGGGCGGCGGAATTAGCAATCAGCCCCAGCATTTT.

The V call is TRBV30, the J call TRBJ2-7, with D possibly TRBD1 on 6 matching bases. This CDR3 comprises 11 residues. The V and J ends lost 7 bases and 3 bases respectively, with 10 bases between them. In germline, CDR1 is GTSNPN, CDR2 SVGIG (reference sequence). For the CDR3, the DNA is TGTGCCTACCGGGACATCTACGAGCAGTACTTC. Translated, it gives CAYRDIYEQYF.

The J gene is TRBJ1-4, the V gene TRBV5-1, with D tentatively TRBD1 (5 bases). CDR1 SGHRS and CDR2 YFSETQ come from the germline V gene. V dropped 4 bases and J dropped 0 bases, with 13 bases sitting between them. This CDR3 is 16 amino acids long. In DNA form, the CDR3 reads TGCGCCAGCAGCCGGGAGGGGCCGGCAACTAATGAAAAACTGTTTTTT. Protein sequence: CASSREGPATNEKLFF.

This chain joins TRBV28 and TRBJ2-7; 9 nucleotides match TRBD1. In germline, CDR1 is MDHEN, CDR2 SYDVKM. The CDR3 totals 15 residues. The V gene end was trimmed by 7 bases and the J gene end by 3 bases; junction bases not matched to a gene: 10. DNA of the CDR3: TGTGCCAGCACCTCCCCAGGGACAGGGATCTACGAGCAGTACTTC. Encoded protein: CASTSPGTGIYEQYF.

There are a few counts of this clone. The V gene is TRBV25-1, the J gene TRBJ2-1; TRBD2 aligns across 11 bases. V lost 4 bases and J lost 10; bases outside the gene matches: 12. Germline CDR1 is MGHDK and CDR2 is SYGVNS. The CDR3 loop spans 16 amino acids. The CDR3 DNA reads as TGTGCCAGCAGTGGGACTAGCGGGCCAAAAGGCAAAGAGCAGTTCTTC. Translating it yields CASSGTSGPKGKEQFF.

The chain couples TRBV5-6 to TRBJ2-1; 12 bases are shared with TRBD2. The V and J ends lost 3 bases and 3 bases, in that order; junction bases with no gene match: 7. Germline CDR1 reads SGHDT; CDR2 reads YYEEEE. This CDR3 has 17 amino acids. Here the CDR3 reads CASSSLRTSGNYNEQFF. The CDR3, as DNA: TGTGCCAGCAGCTCTCTTCGGACTAGCGGGAACTACAATGAGCAGTTCTTC.

The chain combines TRBV9 with TRBJ1-2; 7 bases line up with TRBD1. This CDR3 comprises 14 residues. J gave up 2 bases and V 0 bases, and 1 base lay outside the gene matches. CDR1 SGDLS and CDR2 YYNGEE come from the germline V gene. In DNA form, the CDR3 reads TGTGCCAGCAGCGTAGGGGACAGAAACTATGGCTACACCTTC. Protein sequence: CASSVGDRNYGYTF. Together with reference TRBV9 and TRBJ1-2, the CDR3 gives the full variable domain: DSGVTQTPKHLITATGQRVTLRCSPRSGDLSVYWYQQSLDQGLQFLIQYYNGEERAKGNILERFSAQQFPDLHSELNLSSLELGDSALYFCASSVGDRNYGYTFGSGTRLTVV.

The chain has TRBV2 and TRBJ1-4; 10 bases fit TRBD1. CDR1 is SNHLY, CDR2 FYNNEI, per germline. V dropped 11 bases and J dropped 2; count of bases not matched to a gene: 5. The CDR3 sequence is 14 residues long. The CDR3 reads CAEGQGSTNEKLFF. The DNA for the CDR3 is TGTGCCGAGGGACAGGGGTCGACTAATGAAAAACTGTTTTTT.

This clone is a singleton in its sample. The chain combines TRBV4-1 with TRBJ1-1, with D perhaps TRBD1 (5 bases). This CDR3 spans 17 amino acids. In germline, CDR1 is MGHRA, CDR2 YSYEKL. Deletions cut 4 bases from V and 4 bases from J, with 22 bases between. CDR3 nucleotides: TGCGCCAGCAGCCCGACGATGAGGGAGGTAAGGGGCACTGAAGCTTTCTTT. It codes for CASSPTMREVRGTEAFF.

The chain joins TRBV6-5 to TRBJ1-2; the D gene is possibly TRBD1 (5 bases). Looked up from germline, CDR1 is MNHEY and CDR2 is SVGAGI. This CDR3 comprises 15 residues. The germline V and J ends were trimmed by 4 bases and 2 bases, with 14 bases remaining between them. The CDR3 sequence is CASSLGGKENYGYTF. For the CDR3, the DNA is TGTGCCAGCAGTTTGGGGGGGAAGGAGAACTATGGCTACACCTTC.

CDR3 nucleotides: TGTGCCAGCAGTTCTCAGGGGGCGACCGGGGAGCTGTTTTTT. This codes for CASSSQGATGELFF. The chain combines TRBV6-2 or TRBV6-3 with TRBJ2-2; the match to TRBD1 covers 8 bases. CDR1 and CDR2 from the germline V gene are MNHEY and SVGEGT. Trimming took 4 bases from V and 5 from J; bases not matched to a gene: 3. This CDR3 has 14 amino acids.

The chain is built from TRBV7-2 and TRBJ2-2; a possible D gene is TRBD2 (5 bases). Per germline, CDR1 SGHTA and CDR2 FQGNSA. The CDR3 is 12 amino acids. The CDR3 here is CASGGYTGELFF. In DNA form, the CDR3 reads TGTGCTTCCGGAGGATACACCGGGGAGCTGTTTTTT.

This clone is a singleton in its sample. The J gene is TRBJ1-2, the V gene TRBV29-1; D is perhaps TRBD1 (5 bases). The germline CDR1 and CDR2 sequences are SQVTM and ANQGSEA. The length of the CDR3 is 13 residues. Trimming cost V 6 bases and J 1 base, with 12 bases left between them. CDR3 sequence reads: CSVPGNVNYGYTF. The CDR3 bases are TGCAGCGTCCCAGGGAACGTTAACTATGGCTACACCTTC.

The V call is TRBV5-6, the J call TRBJ2-7, with D perhaps TRBD1 (6 bases). Germline CDR1 reads SGHDT; CDR2 reads YYEEEE. CDR3 length: 15 amino acids. With 6 bases removed from V and 3 bases from J, the gap between germline ends came to 19 bases. This chain's CDR3 is CASNSLTGRGYEQYF. The CDR3, as DNA: TGTGCCAGCAATTCCCTGACGGGCAGGGGCTACGAGCAGTACTTC.

The chain links TRBV11-2 to TRBJ1-3, with 8 bases lining up with TRBD1. V shed 4 bases and J 4 bases; nucleotides not matched to a gene: 6. The CDR3 consists of 15 residues. Germline V gene sequence: CDR1 SGHAT, CDR2 FQNNGV. The CDR3 sequence: CASSSLRTGGNTIYF. DNA of the CDR3: TGTGCCAGCAGCTCCCTACGGACAGGGGGAAACACCATATATTTT.

The chain is built from TRBV6-5 and TRBJ2-2; possibly TRBD1 for D (6 bases). The germline V and J ends were trimmed by 7 bases and 5 bases, with 11 bases remaining between them. The CDR3 is made up of 13 amino acids. Germline V CDR1 and CDR2: MNHEY, SVGAGI. This chain's CDR3 is CASKTGWTGELFF. CDR3 nucleotides: TGTGCCAGCAAGACAGGCTGGACCGGGGAGCTGTTTTTT.